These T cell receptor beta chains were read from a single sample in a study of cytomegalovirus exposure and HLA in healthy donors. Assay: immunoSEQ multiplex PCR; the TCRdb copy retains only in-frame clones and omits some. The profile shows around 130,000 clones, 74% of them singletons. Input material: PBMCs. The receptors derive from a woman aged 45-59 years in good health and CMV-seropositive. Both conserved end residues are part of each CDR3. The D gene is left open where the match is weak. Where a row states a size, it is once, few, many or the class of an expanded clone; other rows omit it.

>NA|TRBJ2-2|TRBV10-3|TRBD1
TGTGCCATCAGTGATGGCAGGGGGACCGGGGAGCTGTTTTTT
CAISDGRGTGELFF
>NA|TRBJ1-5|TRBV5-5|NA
TGTGCCAGCAGCTTTGACGGGGGTAGGGAGCCCCAGCATTTT
CASSFDGGREPQHF
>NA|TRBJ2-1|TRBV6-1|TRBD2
TGTGCCAGCAGTGAGGCTAGCGGGGGCCTCTACAATGAGCAGTTCTTC
CASSEASGGLYNEQFF
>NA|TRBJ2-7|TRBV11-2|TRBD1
TGTGCCAGCAGCTTAGGACGGACAGGCTCCTACGAGCAGTACTTC
CASSLGRTGSYEQYF
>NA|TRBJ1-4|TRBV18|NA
TGTGCCAGCTCACCCCAGAAAAATGAAAAACTGTTTTTT
CASSPQKNEKLFF
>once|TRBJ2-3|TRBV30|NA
TGTGCCTGGAGTGGGGCTTTTATGACGCAGTATTTT
CAWSGAFMTQYF
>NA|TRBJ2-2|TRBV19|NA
TGTGCCAGTAGTCCGTCCAGGGGGGTAGGGGAGCTGTTTTTT
CASSPSRGVGELFF
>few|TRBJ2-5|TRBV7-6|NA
TGTGCCAGCAGCTCCAACGCAGGTACACAGACCCAGTACTTC
CASSSNAGTQTQYF
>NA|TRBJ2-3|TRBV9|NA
TGTGCCAGCAGCGTAGACGGGTCCGATACGCAGTATTTT
CASSVDGSDTQYF
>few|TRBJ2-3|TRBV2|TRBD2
TGTGCCAGTGGGACTAGCGGGGGAACTAGCACAGATACGCAGTATTTT
CASGTSGGTSTDTQYF
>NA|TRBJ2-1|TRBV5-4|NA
TGTGCCAGCAGCTTGGCGACAGGTTACAATGAGCAGTTCTTC
CASSLATGYNEQFF
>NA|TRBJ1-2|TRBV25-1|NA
TGTGCCAGCAGGGGGGCTTCCTACTATGGCTACCCCTTC
CASRGASYYGYPF
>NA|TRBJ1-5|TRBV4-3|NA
TGCGCCAGCAGCCAAGTGGCGGGGAGACAGCCCCAGCATTTT
CASSQVAGRQPQHF
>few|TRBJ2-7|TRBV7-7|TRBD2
TGTGCTAGCAGGACCACTAGCGGGGGGGCAGGATTGCGTCCAGACTACGAGCAGTACTTC
CASRTTSGGAGLRPDYEQYF
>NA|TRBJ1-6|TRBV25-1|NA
TGTGCCAGCAGTATCGGGAATTCACCCCTCCACTTT
CASSIGNSPLHF
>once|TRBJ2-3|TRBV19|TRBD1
TGTGCCAGTAGGGGGGGACCCGGACAGGGAACAGATACGCAGTATTTT
CASRGGPGQGTDTQYF
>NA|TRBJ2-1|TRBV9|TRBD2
TGTGCCAGCAGCGTAGCGCTAGCGGGGGGGCACAACAATGAGCAGTTCTTC
CASSVALAGGHNNEQFF
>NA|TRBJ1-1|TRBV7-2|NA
TGTGCCACCGGACGAGGGTCTCTGAACACTGAAGCTTTCTTT
CATGRGSLNTEAFF
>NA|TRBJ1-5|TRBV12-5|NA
TGTGCTAGTGCTCCGGGAGGGATGCAGCCCCAGCATTTT
CASAPGGMQPQHF
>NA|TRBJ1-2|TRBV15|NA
TGTGCCACCAGCATTGACAGCTATGGCTACACCTTC
CATSIDSYGYTF
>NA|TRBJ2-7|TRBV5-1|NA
TGCGCCAGCAGCTTGACGGGGAGCTCCTACGAGCAGTACTTC
CASSLTGSSYEQYF
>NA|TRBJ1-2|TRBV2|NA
TGTGCCAGCACTGATCGAAGCGGCTTCTATGGCTACACCTTC
CASTDRSGFYGYTF
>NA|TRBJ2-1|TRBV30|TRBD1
TGTGCCTGGAGTCTCTCGTCCGGGACAGGGCAGTTCTTC
CAWSLSSGTGQFF
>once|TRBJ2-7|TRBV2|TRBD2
TGTGCCAGCAGTTGGACTAGCGGGGGGGCGTACGAGCAGTACTTC
CASSWTSGGAYEQYF
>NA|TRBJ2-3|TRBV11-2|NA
TGTGCCAGCAGCCCCCGTTTCGGGGGAGGCACAGATACGCAGTATTTT
CASSPRFGGGTDTQYF
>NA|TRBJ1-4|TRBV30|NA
TGTGCCTGGAACGGGGAGGACGAAAAACTGTTTTTT
CAWNGEDEKLFF
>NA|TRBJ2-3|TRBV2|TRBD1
TGTGCCAGCAGCGGACAGGGCACAGATACGCAGTATTTT
CASSGQGTDTQYF
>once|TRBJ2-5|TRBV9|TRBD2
TGTGCCAGCAGCGTGGGGACTAGTTCTGCTGAGACCCAGTACTTC
CASSVGTSSAETQYF